This TCR beta chain was sequenced for a study of shared clonotypes between healthy human individuals. Of note for this clone: One end of the junction does not line up with germline, which may come from a read error.

Germline CDR1 KGHSH, CDR2 LQKENI. The CDR3 sequence is 13 residues long. Clones were read by immunoSEQ multiplex PCR, and TCRdb kept only the in-frame ones, dropping some. The sample shows approximately 2.3 million clones, more than 80% of them seen only once. The rearrangement uses TRBV18 and TRBJ1-1; 7 nucleotides agree with TRBD1. Material: naive CD4+ T cells from PBMCs. Described subset: CD45RA+ positively selected. This receptor was obtained from a man between 18 and 35 years old in good health. Some clones in this sample may be carry-over from other donors' samples. As DNA, the CDR3 is TGTGCCAGTTCACAGGGGCCAAACACTGAAGCTTTCTTT. This sequence encodes CASSQGPNTEAFF. The whole variable domain, remainder taken from reference TRBV18 and TRBJ1-1, is NAGVMQNPRHLVRRRGQEARLRCSPMKGHSHVYWYRQLPEEGLKFMVYLQKENIIDESGMPKERFSAEFPKEGPSILRIQQVVRGDSAAYFCASSQGPNTEAFFGQGTRLTVV.